These 28 T cell receptor beta chains were all obtained from the same sample, sequenced in a study of shared clonotypes between healthy human individuals. The method was immunoSEQ multiplex PCR; TCRdb's version includes in-frame clones alone and lacks a portion of them. This table has about 2.3 million clones, 80% to 95% appearing once. Material: naive CD4+ T cells from PBMCs. Subset in this sample: CD45RA+ positively selected. The receptors were sampled from a man aged 18 to 35 in good health. Some clones in this sample may be carry-over from other donors' samples.

The chain combines TRBV6-5 with TRBJ1-1, with no clear D. V lost 2 bases and J 5 bases, leaving 15 bases between the germline ends. This CDR3 is built from 15 residues. Looked up from germline, CDR1 is MNHEY and CDR2 is SVGAGI. For the CDR3, the DNA is TGTGCCAGCAGTTACGGTTTTAAGGGAGAAACTGAAGCTTTCTTT. The encoded protein is CASSYGFKGETEAFF.

The chain employs TRBV6-4 and TRBJ2-7; D is unresolved. Germline V gene data show CDR1 as MRHNA and CDR2 as SNTAGT. V was pared by 2 bases and J by 0 bases, with 11 bases between. The CDR3 loop spans 15 amino acids. The CDR3 DNA sequence: TGTGCCAGCAGTGACAAGGCAGGTCCCTCCTACGAGCAGTACTTC. Amino acid sequence: CASSDKAGPSYEQYF.

The CDR3 DNA is TGTGCCAGCAGTCCAACCCCGGTTAAACATCGAGGCTACACCTTC. Its protein is CASSPTPVKHRGYTF. This rearrangement joins TRBV6-6 to TRBJ1-2; no clear D gene. The germline V gene encodes CDR1 MNHNY and CDR2 SVGAGI (reference sequence). The CDR3 totals 15 residues. Trimming shortened V by 5 bases and J by 8 bases, and 21 bases separated the two germline ends.

CDR3 in amino acids: CASSWLSNTEAFF. In DNA, the CDR3 is TGCGCCAGCAGTTGGCTTTCGAACACTGAAGCTTTCTTT. The rearrangement uses TRBV5-1 and TRBJ1-1; D unresolved. The CDR3 totals 13 residues. Trimming took 5 bases from V and 1 from J, leaving 9 bases between them. Germline V gives CDR1 SGHRS, CDR2 YFSETQ.

V is TRBV28 and J is TRBJ2-7; D ambiguous. Germline V lookup: CDR1 MDHEN, CDR2 SYDVKM. There are 12 residues in the CDR3. Trimming pared 4 bases from V and 6 bases from J, leaving 10 bases between. The CDR3 loop is CASSYRPREQYF. Here the CDR3 DNA reads TGTGCCAGCAGTTATCGACCCCGCGAGCAGTACTTC.

The rearrangement uses TRBV7-2 and TRBJ2-1; D is unresolved. Trimming took 5 bases from V and 0 from J, leaving 11 bases between them. CDR3 length equals 15 residues. Germline V lookup: CDR1 SGHTA, CDR2 FQGNSA. CDR3 sequence (DNA): TGTGCCAGCAGCCCCGGGCCCACCTCCTACAATGAGCAGTTCTTC. Translating it yields CASSPGPTSYNEQFF.

In its sample, this clone was seen once. This sequence joins TRBV7-6 and TRBJ1-2, with 9 bases that match TRBD1. The V gene's germline CDR1 is SGHVS and CDR2 FNYEAQ. V shed 5 bases and J 7 bases; nucleotides not matched to a gene: 5. This CDR3 spans 13 amino acids. The CDR3 reads CASSGTGGGGYTF. The CDR3 bases are TGTGCCAGCAGCGGTACAGGGGGCGGTGGCTACACCTTC.

The V gene is TRBV10-3, the J gene TRBJ2-2; no firm D call. Trimming took 3 bases from V and 2 from J, leaving 16 bases between them. Germline CDR1 reads ENHRY; CDR2 reads SYGVKD. The CDR3 runs to 17 residues. This chain's CDR3 is CAISEFGRNLNTGELFF. CDR3 DNA: TGTGCCATCAGTGAATTTGGCAGAAACCTTAACACCGGGGAGCTGTTTTTT.

This chain uses TRBV7-3 with TRBJ2-1, with D perhaps assigned TRBD1 or TRBD2 (5 bases each). This CDR3 region has 13 residues. CDR1 is SGHTA, CDR2 FQGTGA, per germline. V was clipped by 5 bases and J by 11 bases, with 16 bases between them. The CDR3 here is CASSRTGPLQQFF. The CDR3 region has the DNA TGTGCCAGCAGCCGAACGGGACCGTTGCAGCAGTTCTTC.

The genes are TRBV5-3 and TRBJ1-4, with D maybe TRBD1 (5 bases). TRBV5-3 is recorded as an ORF, its role being uncertain. The germline V and J ends were trimmed by 2 bases and 8 bases, with 10 bases remaining between them. This CDR3 is 13 amino acids long. The CDR3 DNA reads as TGTGCCAGAAGCTTCAGGGAGGACGAAAAACTGTTTTTT. Protein: CARSFREDEKLFF.

For this clone: Other DNA sequences in the same sample also yield this CDR3. The rearrangement joins TRBV6-1 to TRBJ1-2; D unresolved. CDR1 MNHNS and CDR2 SASEGT come from the germline V gene. The CDR3 is made up of 14 amino acids. The V gene lost 1 base and the J gene lost 0 bases, with 6 bases spanning the gap. CDR3 amino acids: CASSEGGANYGYTF. The CDR3 nucleotides are TGTGCCAGCAGTGAAGGAGGAGCTAACTATGGCTACACCTTC.

A single count supports this clone. The chain combines TRBV2 with TRBJ1-1, with no clear D. V lost 6 bases and J 1 base, leaving 9 bases between the germline ends. This CDR3 is 13 amino acids long. Germline V lookup: CDR1 SNHLY, CDR2 FYNNEI. The CDR3 here is CASSEDPNTEAFF. The CDR3 nucleotides read TGTGCCAGCAGCGAGGACCCGAACACTGAAGCTTTCTTT.

This rearrangement joins TRBV27 to TRBJ2-3; D is unresolved. Germline values: CDR1 MNHEY, CDR2 SMNVEV (reference sequence). The CDR3 is 15 amino acids. The V end lost 5 bases, the J end lost 0 bases, and 12 bases lay between the germline ends. This CDR3 is CASSPRATSTDTQYF. CDR3 in DNA: TGTGCCAGCAGTCCCCGGGCTACCAGCACAGATACGCAGTATTTT.

The V gene is TRBV7-3, the J gene TRBJ2-1, with 8 bases that match TRBD1. The CDR3 is made up of 15 amino acids. Germline V gene sequence: CDR1 SGHTA, CDR2 FQGTGA. J gave up 8 bases and V 4 bases, and 10 bases lay outside the gene matches. In nucleotides, the CDR3 is TGTGCCAGCAGCTCAGGGGGCAGGGGGCCCGATGAGCAGTTCTTC. Translated: CASSSGGRGPDEQFF.

The DNA of the CDR3 is TGTGCCGGGGCAGGGGGTGATCCGGCAGGTTTGTTGGACACCATATATTTT. Protein product: CAGAGGDPAGLLDTIYF. The chain has TRBV7-9 and TRBJ1-3, with TRBD1 matching 7 bases. The germline gives CDR1 SEHNR, CDR2 FQNEAQ (reference sequence). J lost 8 bases, V lost 11 bases, and 24 bases had no gene match. The CDR3 is made up of 17 amino acids.

V and J are TRBV5-5 and TRBJ1-2; no reliable D call. In germline, CDR1 is SGHKS, CDR2 YYEKEE (reference sequence). This CDR3 contains 14 residues. V lost 0 bases and J 2 bases, leaving 8 bases between the germline ends. The CDR3 region has the DNA TGTGCCAGCAGCTTGGCAGCCGAGAACTATGGCTACACCTTC. The encoded protein is CASSLAAENYGYTF.

The chain's CDR3 is CASSFQAGDDGYTF. The CDR3 bases are TGCGCCAGCAGCTTTCAGGCAGGGGATGATGGCTACACCTTC. J is TRBJ1-2 and V is TRBV5-1, with D tentatively TRBD1 (6 bases). The CDR3 is 14 amino acids. In germline, CDR1 is SGHRS, CDR2 YFSETQ. V gave up 2 bases and J gave up 6 bases, with 14 bases separating them.

This clone was found once. Here the CDR3 DNA reads TGTGCCAGCAGCCCCGTACAGGCCGGCGGCACTGAAGCTTTCTTT. It translates to CASSPVQAGGTEAFF. The gene calls are TRBV7-7 and TRBJ1-1; TRBD1 is a possible D gene (5 bases). Trimming took off 5 bases at V and 4 bases at J, with 17 bases between the two ends. Germline V gene sequence: CDR1 SSHAT, CDR2 FNYEAQ (reference sequence). The length of the CDR3 is 15 residues.

This rearrangement joins TRBV5-1 to TRBJ1-5; no clear D gene. Germline CDR1 and CDR2: SGHRS and YFSETQ. The ends were cut back, 0 bases at V and 3 bases at J, with 7 bases in the middle. This CDR3 region has 14 residues. The CDR3 coding sequence is TGCGCCAGCAGCTTGGGCCAATTCAATCAGCCCCAGCATTTT. It is translated as CASSLGQFNQPQHF.

The chain links TRBV19 to TRBJ2-7, with 7 nucleotides matching TRBD1. The ends lost 9 bases at V and 2 bases at J; junction bases unmatched: 7. CDR3 size: 13 residues. Germline V gene sequence: CDR1 LNHDA, CDR2 SQIVND (reference sequence). CDR3 nucleotide sequence: TGTGCCAGCCGGACTCAGGGGGCCTACGAGCAGTACTTC. The encoded protein is CASRTQGAYEQYF. The full variable domain, completed using reference TRBV19 and TRBJ2-7, is DGGITQSPKYLFRKEGQNVTLSCEQNLNHDAMYWYRQDPGQGLRLIYYSQIVNDFQKGDIAEGYSVSREKKESFPLTVTSAQKNPTAFYLCASRTQGAYEQYFGPGTRLTVT.

The rearrangement links TRBV28 to TRBJ2-7; D remains ambiguous. CDR3 length: 16 residues. The V end lost 6 bases, the J end lost 0 bases, and 18 bases lay between the germline ends. Per germline, CDR1 MDHEN and CDR2 SYDVKM. CDR3 in amino acids: CASSPGGRLSSYEQYF. CDR3 nucleotides: TGTGCCAGCAGCCCCGGTGGCCGGTTGAGCTCCTACGAGCAGTACTTC.

With regard to this clone: This may stem from a read error, because a much larger clone lies one nucleotide away. The identical CDR3 is also encoded by other nucleotide sequences in the sample. V usage is TRBV7-8 and J usage is TRBJ2-2; D gene unclear. The V gene's germline CDR1 is SGHVS and CDR2 FQNEAQ. V lost 3 bases to trimming and J lost 1 base, with 0 bases between them. This CDR3 is 12 amino acids long. This CDR3 reads CASSLNTGELFF. CDR3 sequence (DNA): TGTGCCAGCAGCTTGAACACCGGGGAGCTGTTTTTT.

On this clone itself: Mismatch with germline at one junction end may stem from a read error. The chain is built from TRBV5-1 and TRBJ2-5, with a weak D call TRBD2 (7 bases). Germline loops: CDR1 SGHRS, CDR2 YFSETQ. The CDR3 loop spans 15 amino acids. The CDR3 nucleotides are TGCGCCAGCACCTTGTGGGGGGGGCATGAGGAGACCCAGTACTTC. This sequence encodes CASTLWGGHEETQYF. Full variable domain (outside the CDR3, taken from reference TRBV5-1 and TRBJ2-5): KAGVTQTPRYLIKTRGQQVTLSCSPISGHRSVSWYQQTPGQGLQFLFEYFSETQRNKGNFPGRFSGRQFSNSRSEMNVSTLELGDSALYLCASTLWGGHEETQYFGPGTRLLVL.

The chain uses TRBV7-9 and TRBJ2-3; tentatively, D is TRBD2 (6 bases). Trimming removed 6 bases from V and 1 base from J, with 8 bases in between. The CDR3 is 13 residues long. CDR1 is SEHNR and CDR2 is FQNEAQ in the germline V gene (reference sequence). CDR3 residues: CASRPSGTDTQYF. The CDR3 nucleotides read TGTGCCAGCAGGCCTAGCGGCACAGATACGCAGTATTTT. Full variable domain (missing parts from reference TRBV7-9 and TRBJ2-3): DTGVSQNPRHKITKRGQNVTFRCDPISEHNRLYWYRQTLGQGPEFLTYFQNEAQLEKSRLLSDRFSAERPKGSFSTLEIQRTEQGDSAMYLCASRPSGTDTQYFGPGTRLTVL.

The CDR3 DNA sequence: TGTGCCAGCACCCCGGGGGGATCTTTCTACGAGCAGTACTTC. This encodes CASTPGGSFYEQYF. This chain links TRBV28 with TRBJ2-7; 7 positions agree with TRBD2. The germline V gene encodes CDR1 MDHEN and CDR2 SYDVKM. V shed 7 bases, J shed 3 bases, and the junction held 9 bases outside the gene matches. There are 14 residues in the CDR3.

This sequence joins TRBV4-2 and TRBJ1-5; D ambiguous. This CDR3 region has 15 residues. Germline loops: CDR1 LGHNA, CDR2 YNFKEQ. V lost 2 bases and J 5 bases, leaving 13 bases between the germline ends. The CDR3 DNA is TGTGCCAGCAGCCAATCAATCGGGGAGGATCAGCCCCAGCATTTT. Protein: CASSQSIGEDQPQHF.

The V gene is TRBV7-6, the J gene TRBJ2-7, with TRBD1 matching over 8 bases. The V gene's germline CDR1 is SGHVS and CDR2 FNYEAQ. The trim removed 4 bases at V and 3 bases at J, leaving 5 bases unmatched. The CDR3 length is 14 residues. CDR3 nucleotide sequence: TGTGCCAGCAGCTCAGGACAGGGAAGCTACGAGCAGTACTTC. Encoded protein: CASSSGQGSYEQYF.

The chain uses TRBV5-1 and TRBJ2-1, with D tentatively TRBD2 (6 bases). The CDR3 is 18 amino acids. Trimming stripped 0 bases from V and 6 bases from J, with 22 bases between. Germline V lookup: CDR1 SGHRS, CDR2 YFSETQ. The CDR3 protein is CASSLGGLSGYTVNEQFF. As DNA, the CDR3 is TGCGCCAGCAGCTTGGGAGGGCTTAGCGGTTATACCGTCAATGAGCAGTTCTTC. The variable domain in full, with the rest retrieved from reference TRBV5-1 and TRBJ2-1, is KAGVTQTPRYLIKTRGQQVTLSCSPISGHRSVSWYQQTPGQGLQFLFEYFSETQRNKGNFPGRFSGRQFSNSRSEMNVSTLELGDSALYLCASSLGGLSGYTVNEQFFGPGTRLTVL.